Shown below are 20 T cell receptor beta chains from a single sample sequenced in a study of cytomegalovirus exposure and HLA in healthy donors. In the PCR, 60 Vbeta and 13 Jbeta primers were used. Produced via immunoSEQ multiplex PCR; TCRdb's table is partial and in-frame only. The sample lists about 97,000 clones, about 69% seen once, with approximately 4.3% in the top ten. Sequences were obtained from PBMCs. These receptors were collected from a human donor in good health.

This clone was found once. V gene TRBV7-9 combines with J gene TRBJ2-3, with a tentative D call TRBD1 (5 bases). Looked up from germline, CDR1 is SEHNR and CDR2 is FQNEAQ (reference sequence). CDR3 length: 16 amino acids. The V and J ends lost 5 bases and 2 bases respectively, with 17 bases between them. CDR3 protein: CASSPQGVWDTDTQYF. CDR3 DNA: TGTGCCAGCAGCCCCCAGGGCGTATGGGACACAGATACGCAGTATTTT.

In the case of this clone: The junction departs from germline at one end; a sequencing error may be responsible. This chain uses TRBV10-2 with TRBJ2-7; TRBD1 agrees at 7 bases. The CDR3 contains 13 residues. Germline CDR1 and CDR2: WSHSY and SAAADI. Written as DNA, the CDR3 is TGCGCCGGCAGCGTAGGGGGCGATACGCGGCCGTACTTC. Its protein product is CAGSVGGDTRPYF.

In its sample, this clone was seen a few times. V gene TRBV5-1 combines with J gene TRBJ1-1; the D gene is possibly TRBD1 (6 bases). The germline V and J ends were trimmed by 4 bases and 2 bases, with 9 bases remaining between them. This CDR3 has 13 residues. Looked up from germline, CDR1 is SGHRS and CDR2 is YFSETQ. The CDR3 sequence is CASSTTGNTEAFF. CDR3 coding DNA: TGCGCCAGCAGCACGACAGGAAACACTGAAGCTTTCTTT. Full variable domain (remainder filled in from reference TRBV5-1 and TRBJ1-1): KAGVTQTPRYLIKTRGQQVTLSCSPISGHRSVSWYQQTPGQGLQFLFEYFSETQRNKGNFPGRFSGRQFSNSRSEMNVSTLELGDSALYLCASSTTGNTEAFFGQGTRLTVV.

This clone occurred a few times. The V call is TRBV7-9, the J call TRBJ2-5; 9 nucleotides align to TRBD1. Trimming removed 0 bases from V and 4 bases from J; junction bases left unmatched: 3. This CDR3 region has 15 residues. The germline V gene encodes CDR1 SEHNR and CDR2 FQNEAQ (reference sequence). CDR3: CASSLAGQGPETQYF. The CDR3 coding sequence is TGTGCCAGCAGCTTAGCGGGACAGGGACCAGAGACCCAGTACTTC. Full variable domain (rest looked up from reference TRBV7-9 and TRBJ2-5): DTGVSQNPRHKITKRGQNVTFRCDPISEHNRLYWYRQTLGQGPEFLTYFQNEAQLEKSRLLSDRFSAERPKGSFSTLEIQRTEQGDSAMYLCASSLAGQGPETQYFGPGTRLLVL.

V is TRBV19 and J is TRBJ2-7; 9 bases align to TRBD2. The germline CDR1 and CDR2 sequences are LNHDA and SQIVND (reference sequence). V dropped 5 bases and J dropped 6; count of bases not matched to a gene: 8. The CDR3 is 14 amino acids. Here the CDR3 reads CASSSREGPPEQYF. CDR3 nucleotides: TGTGCCAGTAGTTCGCGGGAGGGCCCTCCCGAGCAGTACTTC.

In regard to this clone: Germline and junction disagree at one end, which may indicate a read error. The V call is TRBV5-6, the J call TRBJ2-7, with a weak D call TRBD1 (6 bases). Germline V gives CDR1 SGHDT, CDR2 YYEEEE. The CDR3 runs 14 residues. CDR3 in amino acids: CASTQTQVQGTQSF. The CDR3 region has the DNA TGTGCCAGCACCCAAACCCAAGTTCAGGGGACGCAGAGCTTC.

The chain links TRBV7-9 to TRBJ1-2; D unclear. The CDR3 loop spans 13 amino acids. Germline loops: CDR1 SEHNR, CDR2 FQNEAQ (reference sequence). V lost 5 bases and J lost 5, with 12 bases in between. The CDR3 nucleotides are TGTGCCAGCAGCCCTCCCCAGGTATATGGCTACACCTTC. This sequence encodes CASSPPQVYGYTF.

The chain links TRBV19 to TRBJ1-5; D is perhaps TRBD1 (5 bases). The length of the CDR3 is 15 residues. V lost 6 bases to trimming and J lost 7 bases, with 19 bases between them. Germline-derived CDR1 and CDR2 are LNHDA and SQIVND (reference sequence). CDR3 residues: CASRTASGRGQPQHF. CDR3 in DNA: TGTGCCAGTAGGACAGCCAGTGGTCGTGGGCAGCCCCAGCATTTT.

This clone appeared a single time. The V call is TRBV6-1, the J call TRBJ1-1; possible D gene TRBD1, 6 bases. CDR1 and CDR2 from the germline V gene are MNHNS and SASEGT. V lost 3 bases, J lost 3 bases, and 8 bases lay in between. There are 13 residues in the CDR3. CDR3 sequence: CASSDQGHTEAFF. CDR3 nucleotides: TGTGCCAGCAGTGATCAGGGGCACACTGAAGCTTTCTTT.

The rearrangement joins TRBV5-3 to TRBJ1-5; D uncertain. TRBV5-3 qualifies as an ORF whose function is uncertain. The germline V and J ends were trimmed by 0 bases and 4 bases, with 8 bases remaining between them. The CDR3 consists of 14 residues. This chain's CDR3 is CARSLATLNQPQHF. In DNA, the CDR3 is TGTGCCAGAAGCTTGGCGACTCTTAATCAGCCCCAGCATTTT.

This clone was seen just once. This sequence joins TRBV4-1 and TRBJ2-7; D is possibly TRBD1 (6 bases). This CDR3 is built from 16 residues. Germline V gene lookup returns CDR1 MGHRA and CDR2 YSYEKL. The V gene lost 1 base and the J gene lost 2 bases, with 15 bases spanning the gap. The CDR3 sequence is CASSQGLQGIPYEQYF. In DNA, the CDR3 is TGCGCCAGCAGCCAAGGTCTCCAGGGGATTCCCTACGAGCAGTACTTC.

The CDR3, as DNA: TGCGCCAGCAGCTTGGATAGGAGCCAATACGAGCAGTACTTC. This sequence encodes CASSLDRSQYEQYF. The chain carries TRBV5-1 and TRBJ2-7; D is undetermined. This CDR3 has 14 residues. Germline CDR1 and CDR2: SGHRS and YFSETQ. Trimming pared 0 bases from V and 4 bases from J, leaving 11 bases between.

The chain joins TRBV7-9 to TRBJ2-1; TRBD2 might be the D (6 bases). This CDR3 comprises 15 residues. The V gene lost 1 base and the J gene lost 5 bases, with 12 bases spanning the gap. The germline V gene has CDR1 SEHNR and CDR2 FQNEAQ (reference sequence). CDR3 loop: CASSLVGAGNNEQFF. CDR3 nucleotide sequence: TGTGCCAGCAGCTTAGTTGGGGCGGGAAACAATGAGCAGTTCTTC.

This chain joins TRBV9 and TRBJ2-2; D possibly corresponds to TRBD2 (6 bases). The CDR3 is made up of 15 amino acids. The germline V and J ends were trimmed by 1 base and 1 base, with 8 bases remaining between them. Germline CDR1 SGDLS, CDR2 YYNGEE. The CDR3 region has the DNA TGTGCCAGCAGCGTACAGGGACTGAACACCGGGGAGCTGTTTTTT. Translation: CASSVQGLNTGELFF.

V is TRBV2 and J is TRBJ1-1, with 9 bases lining up with TRBD1. Per germline, CDR1 SNHLY and CDR2 FYNNEI. The CDR3 is 13 residues long. Germline trimming cut 7 bases from V and 4 bases from J; bases unmatched to any gene: 4. CDR3 DNA sequence: TGTGCCAGCATTAGACAGGGGGGCACTGAAGCTTTCTTT. Residues: CASIRQGGTEAFF.

The chain couples TRBV7-9 to TRBJ2-7, with 9 bases matching TRBD2. This CDR3 spans 16 amino acids. CDR1 SEHNR and CDR2 FQNEAQ come from the germline V gene (reference sequence). Trimming cost V 5 bases and J 0 bases; bases outside gene matches: 8. The CDR3: CASSPRGGLASYEQYF. The CDR3 coding sequence is TGTGCCAGCAGCCCGAGAGGGGGACTAGCCTCCTACGAGCAGTACTTC.

The chain carries TRBV28 and TRBJ2-7; 11 positions match TRBD1. The junction had 13 bases not matched to a gene; V was cut back by 7 bases and J by 5 bases. CDR1 MDHEN and CDR2 SYDVKM come from the germline V gene. The length of the CDR3 is 16 residues. The CDR3 bases are TGTGCCAGCACCGACCTTCTGGGACAGGGGGTCCACGAGCAGTACTTC. Its translation: CASTDLLGQGVHEQYF.

V is TRBV2 and J is TRBJ1-5, with D possibly matching TRBD1 (6 bases). CDR1 is SNHLY and CDR2 is FYNNEI in the germline V gene. The CDR3 loop spans 14 amino acids. Trimming cost V 4 bases and J 4 bases, with 11 bases left between them. The CDR3 sequence: CASSVITGNQPQHF. The CDR3 region has the DNA TGTGCCAGCAGTGTGATAACAGGGAATCAGCCCCAGCATTTT.

The sample holds one count of this clone. The chain links TRBV11-3 to TRBJ2-6; 7 bases map to TRBD1. Germline V gene lookup returns CDR1 SGHNT and CDR2 YENEEA. Trimming cost V 1 base and J 4 bases; bases outside gene matches: 4. The CDR3 extends over 16 amino acids. The CDR3 bases are TGTGCCAGCAGCTTAGGACAGGGTGAAGGGGCCAACGTCCTGACTTTC. Translating it yields CASSLGQGEGANVLTF.

The rearrangement links TRBV5-1 to TRBJ1-2; no definite D call. Deletions cut 0 bases from V and 0 bases from J, with 9 bases between. Germline-derived CDR1 and CDR2 are SGHRS and YFSETQ. The CDR3 has 15 residues. In DNA form, the CDR3 reads TGCGCCAGCAGCTTGGGAGCACTAGCTAACTATGGCTACACCTTC. Its translation is CASSLGALANYGYTF.